What follows is one T cell receptor (beta chain) and its context. Its binding antigen is unknown. Base qualities are missing; no much larger clone stands one base away. Libraries were built with the immunoSEQ multiplex PCR assay. RNA was extracted from all samples and reverse transcribed into cDNA as template for TCR sequencing. First-strand cDNA was synthesized with SuperScript III using a 2:1 mix of oligo-dT and random hexamers. A synthetic immune receptor repertoire was used to measure amplification bias, and any remaining bias was corrected computationally. The study's own analysis went as follows. Raw reads were preprocessed to remove errors, and CDR3 was defined by IMGT conventions from the conserved cysteine to phenylalanine. To get clonality, Shannon entropy was normalized by log2 of the number of productive unique TCRs and the result was subtracted from 1. Whether each scalp clone was CD4 or CD8 was inferred by checking scalp TCRbeta sequences against the CD4 and CD8 repertoires from sorted blood. This is the immuneACCESS table as TCRdb keeps it, with only in-frame sequences that have V and J called. A part of the clones is gone; compared with another copy, unresolved V genes explain less than half, and the rest is unexplained. V and J calls and clone size are as listed in that table; D and trimming were resolved from the DNA. The sample table lists about 160,000 clones, about 87% of them with a count of one. About 15% of the sample goes to the ten largest clones.

The source of the sample is a study of CD8+ T cells in alopecia areata (dated by TCRdb to 2016 to 2019). As for the study more broadly: Treated patients were enrolled in an open-label pilot trial of oral tofacitinib, 5 to 10 mg twice daily, for moderate-to-severe alopecia areata. Patients on tofacitinib were biopsied at baseline and after 4 and 24 weeks of treatment, and several of the patients also had a later scalp biopsy. RNA was obtained with the PAXgene miRNA kit for fixed scalp, the miRNeasy kit for PBMCs, and the RNeasy kit for mouse skin. In humans, TCRbeta sequencing was performed on scalp tissue and on sorted CD4+ and CD8+ peripheral blood T cells from healthy controls and from patients with patchy or totalis/universalis alopecia areata. Patients stayed on tofacitinib for 6 to 18 months and then had 6 months of follow-up off drug so that delayed response and recurrence could be assessed. Scalp clonality was compared among normal scalp (n=4), patchy alopecia areata scalp (n=8), and alopecia totalis/universalis scalp (n=8). TCRbeta CDR3 regions were amplified by immunoSEQ multiplex PCR with 35 Vbeta forward and 13 Jbeta reverse primers. To study T cell clonal expansion in alopecia areata, the researchers applied high-throughput TCRbeta sequencing to both the C3H/HeJ mouse model and human patients.

Results the study describes overall, beyond this receptor: Shared TCR sequences between patients were less evident than in mice, which may be partly attributable to HLA diversity in the patient population. Resident alphabeta T cells in normal human skin are also sequenced, complicating scalp TCR repertoire analysis, unlike mouse skin dominated by gammadelta T cells. Higher clonality and more expanded CD8+ clones were observed in lesional scalp than in normal scalp, particularly in alopecia totalis/universalis, a finding suggestive of antigenic drive.

V is reduced by 6 bases and J by 0 bases, leaving a spacing of 8 bases between them. The CDR3 runs 12 residues from the cysteine to the phenylalanine. The read is trimmed to its CDR3 DNA, 36 bases read in frame from base 1. CDR1 and CDR2 (SQVTM, ANQGSEA) derive from the germline V gene. What the time point label conveys for this sample: baseline before oral tofacitinib. Lesional scalp punch biopsies and peripheral blood were obtained from alopecia areata patients. PBMCs were isolated by density centrifugation and stained for CD3, CD4 and CD8, and CD4+ and CD8+ T cells were sorted on a FACSAria. The chain links TRBV29-1 with TRBJ1-1, with TRBD1 tentatively as D gene (5 bases match). Here the sequenced sample was CD8+ T cells sorted from blood, taken at week 0. This TCR was recovered from a human donor with alopecia areata. In nucleotides, the sequence is TGCAGCGTGACAGCAATGAACACTGAAGCTTTCTTT. Its translation is CSVTAMNTEAFF.